This TCR beta chain was observed in a study of cytotoxic CD8 clonotypes in ibrutinib-treated CLL. The CDR3 length is 16 residues. Germline assignment: CDR1 MNHNS and CDR2 SASEGT. J lost 2 bases, V lost 1 base, and 6 bases had no gene match. This table comes from immunoSEQ multiplex PCR, and its TCRdb copy is limited to in-frame clones, with some not included. The repertoire holds 150,000 to 200,000 clones, with approximately 91% as singletons. The input for sequencing was PBMCs, taken at disease progression, from a patient treated with ibrutinib. The chain recombines TRBV6-1 with TRBJ2-3; TRBD2 aligns across 7 bases. This TCR came from a human donor with chronic lymphocytic leukemia. The CDR3 DNA reads as TGTGCCAGCAGTGAAGGGCTAGCGGACCTCACAGATACGCAGTATTTT. Protein: CASSEGLADLTDTQYF.